This T cell receptor (beta chain) was observed in a study of blood T cell repertoires in COVID-19. The method was immunoSEQ multiplex PCR; TCRdb's version includes in-frame clones alone and lacks a portion of them. The sample carries 150,000 to 200,000 clones, 70% to 90% recorded once. The CDR3 has 13 amino acids. Germline V gene data show CDR1 as SGHNT and CDR2 as YYREEE (reference sequence). The V gene lost 10 bases and the J gene lost 0 bases, with 11 bases spanning the gap. Source material: peripheral blood. The origin of this receptor is a woman aged 80 or older in a cohort sampled during active or convalescent COVID-19. This sequence joins TRBV5-4 and TRBJ2-1; D ambiguous. The DNA for the CDR3 is TGTGCCGCCCGGTGGAGCTCCTACAATGAGCAGTTCTTC. The encoded protein is CAARWSSYNEQFF.